Given below is one T cell receptor beta chain in context. What it binds is unknown. In germline, CDR1 is SEHNR, CDR2 FQNEAQ (reference sequence). The CDR3 has 14 residues. The V end was cut by 4 bases, the J end by 1 base, with 10 bases between. Unique-molecular-identifier-tagged TCR beta cDNA libraries were used. MiXCR was run by TCRdb on the PCR reads, yielding one entry per CDR3 protein. This sample carries 700,000 to 900,000 distinct CDR3 sequences, under 60% of them seen once, and the ten largest clones take 4.9%. The data were taken from a study of post-analysis software for immune sequencing data. General observations from the study: Controls showed lower frequencies than patients for roughly 5 TRBV segments, and TRBV5-6, TRBV5-1 and TRBV20-1 were among these.

V is TRBV7-9 and J is TRBJ1-1; TRBD1 might be the D (6 bases). The sequencing sample was made of blood. The TCR was taken from a girl between 5 and 17 years old with multiple sclerosis. In nucleotides, the CDR3 is TGTGCCAGCAGCTCGGGGGCAGCGAACACTGAAGCTTTCTTT. Translating it yields CASSSGAANTEAFF.